Listed below are T cell receptor beta chains from one sample, sequenced in a study of blood T cell repertoires in COVID-19. Data came from immunoSEQ multiplex PCR; TCRdb stores just in-frame clones and leaves some out. This table has 200,000 to 250,000 clones, approximately 80% appearing once. Input material: PBMCs or T cells enriched from blood (not recorded which). Receptors originate from a woman aged 45 to 65 with acute COVID-19. The CDR3 runs from the conserved cysteine through the conserved F or W. The D gene is left open where the match is weak. Some rows mark clone size as missing; the rest say once, few, many or name a class of expanded clone.

>TRBV4-3|TRBJ2-2|-|-
TGCGCCAGCAGCCCACTGGTCCCAATCATAGACACCGGGGAGCTGTTTTTT
CASSPLVPIIDTGELFF
>TRBV18|TRBJ2-1|-|-
TGTGCCAGCTCGGCGGCGGGGGCATACAATGAGCAGTTCTTC
CASSAAGAYNEQFF
>TRBV28|TRBJ1-2|-|-
TGTGCCAGCAGTTTATTTCAGGGGCTTGGCTATGGCTACACCTTC
CASSLFQGLGYGYTF
>TRBV27|TRBJ1-1|-|TRBD1
TGTGCCAGCAGTACCCGACAGGGCGACACTGAAGCTTTCTTT
CASSTRQGDTEAFF
>TRBV28|TRBJ1-4|-|-
TGTGCCAGCAGTTTTTGGGAGGGGGGTGGTGAAAAACTGTTTTTT
CASSFWEGGGEKLFF
>TRBV6-2/TRBV6-3|TRBJ2-7|-|TRBD1
TGTGCCAGCAGTAAGACAGGGTCCGGGGAGCAGTACTTC
CASSKTGSGEQYF
>TRBV6-5|TRBJ2-7|-|TRBD2
TGTGCCAGCAGTTACGGGACTAGCGGGAGCATCTACGAGCAGTACTTC
CASSYGTSGSIYEQYF
>TRBV11-2|TRBJ2-1|-|TRBD2
TGTGCCAGCAGCTTAGCCTCGCGGGGGGGCCGGGGTGAGCAGTTCTTC
CASSLASRGGRGEQFF
>TRBV2|TRBJ2-5|-|TRBD2
TGTGCCAGCAGTTCATCCGGGACTAGCGGGGGAACCGACCAAGAGACCCAGTACTTC
CASSSSGTSGGTDQETQYF
>TRBV7-6|TRBJ2-3|-|TRBD2
TGTGCCAGCACCCTTAGCGGGCTAGCGGGTCCCACAGATACGCAGTATTTT
CASTLSGLAGPTDTQYF
>TRBV7-2|TRBJ2-1|-|TRBD1
TGTGCCAGCAGCCCGGGACAGGGGTTCTACAATGAGCAGTTCTTC
CASSPGQGFYNEQFF
>TRBV10-3|TRBJ1-3|-|TRBD1
TGTGCCATCAGTGCTGGCCCCGGGACAGAAGGAAACACCATATATTTT
CAISAGPGTEGNTIYF
>TRBV5-1|TRBJ2-7|-|TRBD1
TGCGCCAGCAGCATAGGGACAGCCTCCTACGAGCAGTACTTC
CASSIGTASYEQYF
>TRBV7-9|TRBJ2-7|-|-
TGTGCCAGCAGCCAGGGGACCTACGAGCAGTACTTC
CASSQGTYEQYF
>TRBV5-1|TRBJ1-5|few|-
TGCGCCAGCAGCCCGGGACAACCAGCGCAGCCCCAGCATTTT
CASSPGQPAQPQHF
>TRBV9|TRBJ2-7|once|TRBD2
TGTGCCAGCAGCCCCACTGTAGCGGGACTAGCGGGAGATGGGAACGAGCAGTACTTC
CASSPTVAGLAGDGNEQYF